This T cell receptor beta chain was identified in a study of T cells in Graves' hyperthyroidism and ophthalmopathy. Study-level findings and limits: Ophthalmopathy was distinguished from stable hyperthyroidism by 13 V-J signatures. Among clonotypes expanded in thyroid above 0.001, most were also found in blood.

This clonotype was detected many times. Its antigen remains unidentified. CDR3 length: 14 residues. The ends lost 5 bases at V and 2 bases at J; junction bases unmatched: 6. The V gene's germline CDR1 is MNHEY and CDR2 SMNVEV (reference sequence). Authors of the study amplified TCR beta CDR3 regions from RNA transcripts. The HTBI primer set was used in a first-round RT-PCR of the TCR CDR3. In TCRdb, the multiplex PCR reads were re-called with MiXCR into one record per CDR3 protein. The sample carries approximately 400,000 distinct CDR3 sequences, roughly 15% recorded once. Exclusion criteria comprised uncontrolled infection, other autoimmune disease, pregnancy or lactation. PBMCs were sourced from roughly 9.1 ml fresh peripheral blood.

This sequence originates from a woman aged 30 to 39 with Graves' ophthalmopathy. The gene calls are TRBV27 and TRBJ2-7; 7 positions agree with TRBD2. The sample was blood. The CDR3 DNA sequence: TGTGCCAGCAGTGTGTCTCGGGGGGCCTACGAGCAGTACTTC. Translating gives CASSVSRGAYEQYF.